The source of this TCR beta chain is a study of T cell repertoires in cytomegalovirus infection. Study background: A matching HLA type, together with CMV infection, was signaled by public TCR beta signatures.

This clonotype was observed a few times. V lost 2 bases to trimming and J lost 3 bases, with 9 bases between them. The CDR3 contains 14 residues. Germline V gene sequence: CDR1 SNHLY, CDR2 FYNNEI. TCRdb ran MiXCR on the reads and lists one entry per CDR3 protein. The sample lists roughly 720,000 distinct CDR3 sequences, 35% to 45% seen once, with 2.8% in the top ten. This TCR derives from a human donor in good health (CMV status not recorded). Some clones in this sample may be carry-over from other donors' samples. The J gene is TRBJ2-3, the V gene TRBV2; no definite D call. Sequenced input: PBMCs. The CDR3 loop reads CASSEYLMTDTQYF. In DNA form, the CDR3 reads TGTGCCAGCAGTGAATATCTAATGACAGATACGCAGTATTTT.